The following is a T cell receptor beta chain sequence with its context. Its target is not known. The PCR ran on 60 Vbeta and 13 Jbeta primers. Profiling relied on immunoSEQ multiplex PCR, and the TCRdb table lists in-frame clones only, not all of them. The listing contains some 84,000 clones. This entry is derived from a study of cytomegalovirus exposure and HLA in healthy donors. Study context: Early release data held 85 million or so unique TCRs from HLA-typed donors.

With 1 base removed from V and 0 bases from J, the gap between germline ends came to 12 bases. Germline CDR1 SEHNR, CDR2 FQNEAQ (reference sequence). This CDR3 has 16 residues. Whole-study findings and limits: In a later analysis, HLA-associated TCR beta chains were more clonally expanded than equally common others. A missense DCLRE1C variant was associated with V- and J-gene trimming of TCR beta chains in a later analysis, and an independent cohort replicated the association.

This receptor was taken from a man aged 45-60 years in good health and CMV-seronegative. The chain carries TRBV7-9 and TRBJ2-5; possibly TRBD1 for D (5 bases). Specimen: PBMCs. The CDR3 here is CASSLETARNQETQYF. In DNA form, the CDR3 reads TGTGCCAGCAGCTTAGAGACAGCACGAAACCAAGAGACCCAGTACTTC.